Sequencing of this T cell receptor beta chain was carried out in a study of cytomegalovirus exposure and HLA in healthy donors. The wider study: HLA-typed donors were the source of about 85 million unique TCRs, which an early data release held.

On this clone itself: Its antigen is as yet unknown.

This CDR3 region has 14 residues. Between the trimmed V and J ends, which lost 1 base and 1 base, there was a span of 4 bases. The germline V gene has CDR1 SGHDN and CDR2 FVKESK. Primers for the PCR totalled 60 Vbeta and 13 Jbeta. Clones were sequenced by immunoSEQ multiplex PCR, and TCRdb holds only the in-frame ones, with some missing. This table holds fewer than 100,000 clones, more than 70% found once. Findings and caveats of the study: Overall, roughly 170 TCR beta chains were annotated as cytomegalovirus-associated.

The gene calls are TRBV14 and TRBJ2-2; D ambiguous. The material sequenced was PBMCs. This clonotype was sampled from a male donor in good health and CMV-seropositive. The CDR3 DNA reads TGTGCCAGCAGCCAAGTGAGGAACACCGGGGAGCTGTTTTTT. This codes for CASSQVRNTGELFF.